This T cell receptor (beta chain) was documented in a study of Tregs in tolerant kidney transplant recipients. Findings and limits, study-wide: Biological reproducibility was not directly addressed in this study. The small number of patients limits these findings pending further validation.

Generated by immunoSEQ multiplex PCR, the TCRdb table keeps only in-frame clones and is missing some. The sample includes 30,000 or so clones. V was trimmed by 5 bases and J by 0 bases, leaving 8 bases between them. Germline loops: CDR1 DFQATT, CDR2 SNEGSKA (reference sequence). This CDR3 is built from 13 residues. With respect to this clone: Its antigen is unidentified. The read finishes 3 residues shy of the CDR3 end, and the germline J gene is used to complete it.

This sequence originates from a human donor who received a combined kidney and bone marrow transplant. The chain recombines TRBV20-1 with TRBJ2-4; D is perhaps TRBD1 (5 bases). The specimen comprised CD8+ T cells from blood, sampled before the transplant. The CDR3 is CSALTVAKNIQYF. Incomplete CDR3 DNA: TGCAGTGCTTTGACAGTAGCCAAAAACATT.